The text below deals with one TCR beta chain. Its antigen is unknown. This sample stems from a study of cytomegalovirus exposure and HLA in healthy donors. Study conclusions and caveats: Rates of TCR association differed by HLA locus in a later analysis, with DRB1 highest and HLA-C lowest. Associated with HLA alleles at 0.05 false discovery rate in a later analysis were some 16,000 TCR beta sequences. The classifier was said to identify cytomegalovirus status with high specificity and sensitivity. Researchers counted 164 TCR beta chains as cytomegalovirus-associated.

PCR involved 60 Vbeta and 13 Jbeta primers. The protocol was immunoSEQ multiplex PCR, while the TCRdb copy is restricted to in-frame clones and leaves out a portion. The sample lists 100,000 or so clones, about 75% occurring once. Germline values: CDR1 MNHEY, CDR2 SMNVEV (reference sequence). Trimming took 0 bases from V and 7 from J; bases not matched to a gene: 11. This CDR3 has 17 residues. The source material was PBMCs. The genes are TRBV27 and TRBJ2-7; 11 nucleotides agree with TRBD2. The receptor was derived from a man aged 50 to 60 in good health and CMV-seronegative. The CDR3 bases are TGTGCCAGCAGTTTATCGTATGCGGCTAGCGGGGGGCGGGAGCAGTACTTC. Its translation is CASSLSYAASGGREQYF.